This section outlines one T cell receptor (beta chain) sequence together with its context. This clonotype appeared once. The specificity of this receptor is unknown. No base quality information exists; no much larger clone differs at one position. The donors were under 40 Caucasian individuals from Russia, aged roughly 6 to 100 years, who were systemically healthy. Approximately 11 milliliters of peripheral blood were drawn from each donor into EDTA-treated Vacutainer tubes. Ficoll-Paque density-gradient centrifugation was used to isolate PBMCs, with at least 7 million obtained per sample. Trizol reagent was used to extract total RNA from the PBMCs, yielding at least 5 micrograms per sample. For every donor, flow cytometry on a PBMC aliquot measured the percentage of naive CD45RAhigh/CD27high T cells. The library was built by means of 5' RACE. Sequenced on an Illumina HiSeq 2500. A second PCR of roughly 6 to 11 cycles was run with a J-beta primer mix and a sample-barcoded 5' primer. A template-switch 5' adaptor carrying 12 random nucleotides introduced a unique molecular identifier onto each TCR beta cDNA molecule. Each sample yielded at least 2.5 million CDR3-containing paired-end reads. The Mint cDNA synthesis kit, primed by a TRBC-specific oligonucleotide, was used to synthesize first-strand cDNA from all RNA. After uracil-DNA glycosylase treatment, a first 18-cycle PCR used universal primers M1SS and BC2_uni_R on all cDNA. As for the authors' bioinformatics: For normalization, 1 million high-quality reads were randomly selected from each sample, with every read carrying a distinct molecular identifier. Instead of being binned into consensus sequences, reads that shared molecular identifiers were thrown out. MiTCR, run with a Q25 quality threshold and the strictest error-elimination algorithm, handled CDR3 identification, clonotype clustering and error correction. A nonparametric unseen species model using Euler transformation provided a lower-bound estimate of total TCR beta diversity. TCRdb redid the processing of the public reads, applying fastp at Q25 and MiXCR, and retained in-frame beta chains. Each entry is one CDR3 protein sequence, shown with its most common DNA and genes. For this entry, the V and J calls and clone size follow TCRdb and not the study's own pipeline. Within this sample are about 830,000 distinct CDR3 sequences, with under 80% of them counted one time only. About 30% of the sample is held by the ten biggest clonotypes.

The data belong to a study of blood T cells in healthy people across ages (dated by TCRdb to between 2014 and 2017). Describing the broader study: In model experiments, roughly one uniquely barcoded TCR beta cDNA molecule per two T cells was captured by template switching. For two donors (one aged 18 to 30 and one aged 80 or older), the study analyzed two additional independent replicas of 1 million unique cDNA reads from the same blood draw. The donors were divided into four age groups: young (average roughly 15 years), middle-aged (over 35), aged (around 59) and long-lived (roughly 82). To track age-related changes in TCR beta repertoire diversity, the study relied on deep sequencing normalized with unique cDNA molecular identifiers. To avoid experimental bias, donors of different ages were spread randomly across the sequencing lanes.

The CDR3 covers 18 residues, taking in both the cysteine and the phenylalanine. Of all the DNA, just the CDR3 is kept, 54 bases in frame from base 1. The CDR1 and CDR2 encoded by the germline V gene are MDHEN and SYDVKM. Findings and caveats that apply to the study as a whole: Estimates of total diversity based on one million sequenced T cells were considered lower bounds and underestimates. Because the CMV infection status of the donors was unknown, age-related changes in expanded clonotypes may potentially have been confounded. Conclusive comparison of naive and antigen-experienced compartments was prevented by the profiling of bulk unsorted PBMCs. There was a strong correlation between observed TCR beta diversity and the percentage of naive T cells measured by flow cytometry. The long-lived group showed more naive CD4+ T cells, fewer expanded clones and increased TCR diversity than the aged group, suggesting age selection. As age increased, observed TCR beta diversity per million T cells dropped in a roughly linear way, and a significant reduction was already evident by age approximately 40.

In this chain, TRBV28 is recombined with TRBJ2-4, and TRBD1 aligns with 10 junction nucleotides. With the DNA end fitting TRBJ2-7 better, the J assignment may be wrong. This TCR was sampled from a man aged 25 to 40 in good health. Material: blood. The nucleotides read TGTGCCAGCACCTCCTTGACAGGGGGCCGGTATTTAAACTACGAGCAGTACTTC. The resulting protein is CASTSLTGGRYLNYEQYF.